Following are 17 T cell receptor beta chains from one sample sequenced in a study of CD8 T cells in Susac syndrome. cDNA came from roughly 0.47 to 1 ug RNA primed by random hexamers. One entry per CDR3 protein, called by TCRdb with MiXCR from the immunoSEQ multiplex PCR reads. The repertoire holds a few hundred thousand distinct CDR3 sequences, around 93% seen once, with approximately 0.082% in the top ten. The sample consisted of CD4+ T cells from PBMCs. These TCRs come from a human donor with multiple sclerosis.

This chain connects TRBV5-6 to TRBJ2-7, with D uncertain. CDR3 size: 15 residues. Germline lookup yields CDR1 SGHDT and CDR2 YYEEEE. The V end lost 2 bases, the J end lost 2 bases, and 14 bases lay between the germline ends. The CDR3 coding sequence is TGTGCCAGCAGCTTAAGTCCGACTGGCGCCTACGAGCAGTACGTC. It codes for CASSLSPTGAYEQYV.

The rearrangement links TRBV30 to TRBJ1-6; the D gene is possibly TRBD1 (5 bases). The germline V and J ends were trimmed by 4 bases and 13 bases, with 17 bases remaining between them. Germline CDR1 reads GTSNPN; CDR2 reads SVGIG (reference sequence). The CDR3 sequence is 13 residues long. This chain's CDR3 is CAWILKGGGPLHF. CDR3 in DNA: TGTGCCTGGATTCTAAAAGGCGGGGGGCCCCTCCACTTT.

The rearrangement joins TRBV29-1 to TRBJ2-2; 8 bases are shared with TRBD1. Per germline, CDR1 SQVTM and CDR2 ANQGSEA. The V gene end was trimmed by 4 bases and the J gene end by 6 bases; junction bases not matched to a gene: 4. CDR3 size: 13 residues. The CDR3 DNA reads TGCAGCGTTGGGACAGGGATCTCCGGGGAGCTGTTTTTT. Its translation: CSVGTGISGELFF.

The genes are TRBV12-3 or TRBV12-4 and TRBJ1-1; D is possibly TRBD1 (6 bases). CDR3 length: 13 residues. V shed 0 bases and J shed 10 bases, with 12 bases lying between them. This CDR3 is CASSLAPGGPAFF. For the CDR3, the DNA is TGTGCCAGCAGTTTAGCGCCGGGGGGGCCAGCTTTCTTT.

The V call is TRBV24-1, the J call TRBJ2-1; D not resolved. The V end lost 5 bases, the J end lost 4 bases, and 8 bases lay between the germline ends. The CDR3 consists of 13 residues. Germline assignment: CDR1 KGHDR and CDR2 SFDVKD. The CDR3 loop reads CATSGALYNEQFF. The CDR3, as DNA: TGTGCCACCAGTGGGGCGCTTTACAATGAGCAGTTCTTC.

This clonotype was seen once. The J gene is TRBJ1-1, the V gene TRBV29-1; D not certain. Germline CDR1 reads SQVTM; CDR2 reads ANQGSEA. CDR3 length equals 12 residues. Trimming took off 3 bases at V and 4 bases at J, with 9 bases between the two ends. The CDR3 sequence: CSVDGEGTEAFF. The CDR3 DNA reads TGCAGCGTTGACGGTGAGGGCACTGAAGCTTTCTTT.

CDR3 sequence (DNA): TGCAGTGCTACCCGGACAGTAAAAGAGACCCAGTACTTC. Protein sequence: CSATRTVKETQYF. The chain has TRBV20-1 and TRBJ2-5; D possibly corresponds to TRBD1 (6 bases). The CDR3 is made up of 13 amino acids. The germline V and J ends were trimmed by 4 bases and 3 bases, with 12 bases remaining between them. The germline gives CDR1 DFQATT, CDR2 SNEGSKA (reference sequence).

This chain links TRBV5-1 with TRBJ2-5; 8 nucleotides agree with TRBD1. This CDR3 spans 14 amino acids. Germline V gives CDR1 SGHRS, CDR2 YFSETQ. Trimming at V came to 4 bases and at J to 5 bases, leaving 7 bases not matched to a gene. CDR3 loop: CASSPGQGSETQYF. CDR3 DNA sequence: TGCGCCAGCAGCCCCGGACAGGGCTCGGAGACCCAGTACTTC.

This chain connects TRBV7-9 to TRBJ1-2, with 8 nucleotides matching TRBD1. V trimming: 4 bases; J trimming: 6 bases; junction bases outside the gene matches: 7. The CDR3 length is 14 residues. Germline V gene lookup returns CDR1 SEHNR and CDR2 FQNEAQ (reference sequence). CDR3 protein: CASSSQGAKDGYTF. CDR3 DNA: TGTGCCAGCAGCTCTCAGGGGGCAAAGGATGGCTACACCTTC.

The chain combines TRBV2 with TRBJ2-5; D is perhaps TRBD2 (5 bases). CDR1 and CDR2 from the germline V gene are SNHLY and FYNNEI. CDR3 length: 11 amino acids. The germline V and J ends were trimmed by 7 bases and 13 bases, with 16 bases remaining between them. The CDR3 here is CASTLLGEGYF. In DNA form, the CDR3 reads TGTGCCAGCACCCTCCTGGGAGAGGGGTACTTC.

The chain carries TRBV14 and TRBJ2-3; TRBD1 matches at 7 bases. The CDR3 covers 15 residues. Per germline, CDR1 SGHDN and CDR2 FVKESK. V dropped 4 bases and J dropped 6; count of bases not matched to a gene: 10. CDR3 nucleotide sequence: TGTGCCAGCAGCCGAGGGACAGAGGCTTGGGATACGCAGTATTTT. The encoded protein is CASSRGTEAWDTQYF.

V is TRBV18 and J is TRBJ1-2, with D possibly TRBD1 on 5 matching bases. The CDR3 spans 16 residues. Germline-derived CDR1 and CDR2 are KGHSH and LQKENI. Trimming pared 3 bases from V and 4 bases from J, leaving 18 bases between. CDR3 coding DNA: TGTGCCAGCTCACCCGAAGACCCGGCGGGGCTCTATGGCTACACCTTC. This gives the protein CASSPEDPAGLYGYTF. The complete variable domain, with remaining parts taken from reference TRBV18 and TRBJ1-2, reads NAGVMQNPRHLVRRRGQEARLRCSPMKGHSHVYWYRQLPEEGLKFMVYLQKENIIDESGMPKERFSAEFPKEGPSILRIQQVVRGDSAAYFCASSPEDPAGLYGYTFGSGTRLTVV.

This chain links TRBV6-5 with TRBJ1-1; D uncertain. This CDR3 has 14 residues. Trimming cost V 6 bases and J 1 base, with 12 bases left between them. The germline CDR1 and CDR2 sequences are MNHEY and SVGAGI. The CDR3 region is CASSPVDQNTEAFF. CDR3 in DNA: TGTGCCAGCAGCCCCGTGGACCAGAACACTGAAGCTTTCTTT.

This chain uses TRBV15 with TRBJ1-2, with 9 nucleotides matching TRBD1. Trimming cost V 5 bases and J 10 bases; bases outside gene matches: 5. This CDR3 is 12 amino acids long. The germline V gene has CDR1 LNHNV and CDR2 YYDKDF (reference sequence). Written as DNA, the CDR3 is TGTGCCACCAGCGGGGACAGGGTCGACTACACCTTC. Amino acids: CATSGDRVDYTF.

The chain is built from TRBV29-1 and TRBJ2-5; no firm D call. Trimming pared 4 bases from V and 7 bases from J, leaving 16 bases between. CDR3 length equals 13 residues. Per the germline V gene, CDR1 is SQVTM and CDR2 is ANQGSEA. Here the CDR3 DNA reads TGCAGCGTTGGTCAAGAGAGGTTGTGGACCCAGTACTTC. Protein: CSVGQERLWTQYF.

V is TRBV29-1 and J is TRBJ2-3, with D perhaps TRBD1 (6 bases). CDR1 is SQVTM, CDR2 ANQGSEA, per germline. The CDR3 length is 14 residues. V dropped 5 bases and J dropped 5 bases, with 17 bases sitting between them. As DNA, the CDR3 is TGCAGCGTTTACCGGGACCAGGGGATAGATACGCAGTATTTT. Protein sequence: CSVYRDQGIDTQYF.

This rearrangement joins TRBV20-1 to TRBJ2-3, with D possibly TRBD2 on 5 matching bases. This CDR3 has 14 amino acids. Trimming removed 0 bases at V and 4 bases at J, with 11 bases between. Germline V lookup: CDR1 DFQATT, CDR2 SNEGSKA (reference sequence). CDR3 sequence: CSARDSSKADTQYF. The CDR3 nucleotides are TGCAGTGCTAGAGATTCTAGCAAGGCAGATACGCAGTATTTT.